Shown below are 22 T cell receptor beta chains from a single sample sequenced in a study of blood T cell repertoires in COVID-19. Here immunoSEQ multiplex PCR was the method, and the copy in TCRdb shows in-frame clones only, minus some. The profile covers some 160,000 clones, with around four fifths appearing a single time and 6.2% taken by the ten largest. Sequencing used PBMCs or T cells enriched from blood (not recorded which). The receptors stem from a middle-aged woman who had recovered from COVID-19.

The CDR3 coding sequence is TGTGCCAGTAGTATCTCGCTCGACAGGACCCTATCCTATGGCTACACCTTC. Residues: CASSISLDRTLSYGYTF. This rearrangement joins TRBV19 to TRBJ1-2, with D perhaps TRBD1 (6 bases). Germline V gene data show CDR1 as LNHDA and CDR2 as SQIVND (reference sequence). V was shortened by 3 bases and J by 4 bases, with 21 bases between the two germline ends. This CDR3 comprises 17 residues.

The sample holds a few counts of this clone. This chain uses TRBV29-1 with TRBJ1-5; 9 nucleotides line up with TRBD1. Germline trimming cut 0 bases from V and 11 bases from J; bases unmatched to any gene: 11. The CDR3 is made up of 15 amino acids. In germline, CDR1 is SQVTM, CDR2 ANQGSEA. In DNA, the CDR3 is TGCAGCGTTGAAGACCCTGGACAGGGGCCCCCCGCCCAGCATTTT. This codes for CSVEDPGQGPPAQHF.

The rearrangement links TRBV6-5 to TRBJ1-2, with TRBD1 matching 7 bases. The length of the CDR3 is 14 residues. The J segment lost 1 base and the V segment lost 6 bases, leaving 5 bases of the junction unmatched. Germline values: CDR1 MNHEY, CDR2 SVGAGI. The CDR3 loop is CASSLQGRNYGYTF. CDR3 DNA sequence: TGTGCCAGCAGCTTACAGGGGCGTAACTATGGCTACACCTTC.

The CDR3 is CASSFGTSGRDRNTGELFF. The CDR3 nucleotides are TGTGCCAGTAGTTTCGGGACTAGCGGGAGGGACAGGAACACCGGGGAGCTGTTTTTT. This sequence joins TRBV19 and TRBJ2-2, with 16 bases fitting TRBD2. The CDR3 sequence is 19 residues long. Germline-derived CDR1 and CDR2 are LNHDA and SQIVND (reference sequence). V was clipped by 5 bases and J by 1 base; unmatched bases: 7.

This chain links TRBV4-1 with TRBJ2-3; 14 positions agree with TRBD2. The CDR3 is 17 amino acids. Germline V gene sequence: CDR1 MGHRA, CDR2 YSYEKL. V trimming: 5 bases; J trimming: 3 bases; junction bases outside the gene matches: 7. CDR3 sequence reads: CASSEGTSGRGTDTQYF. CDR3 DNA: TGCGCCAGCAGCGAAGGGACTAGCGGGAGAGGTACAGATACGCAGTATTTT.

The chain joins TRBV7-9 to TRBJ1-6; the D gene is possibly TRBD1 (6 bases). The length of the CDR3 is 12 residues. Deletions cut 2 bases from V and 11 bases from J, with 7 bases between. Germline V gene data show CDR1 as SEHNR and CDR2 as FQNEAQ (reference sequence). In DNA, the CDR3 is TGTGCCAGCAGCTTACCAGGGGCACCCCTCCACTTT. Translated: CASSLPGAPLHF.

V is TRBV7-2 and J is TRBJ2-7; 9 nucleotides line up with TRBD2. From germline, CDR1 is SGHTA and CDR2 FQGNSA. This CDR3 is built from 14 residues. V was pared by 2 bases and J by 7 bases, with 6 bases of the junction left unmatched. The CDR3 here is CASSLLAGRYEQYF. In nucleotides, the CDR3 is TGTGCCAGCAGCTTACTAGCGGGGAGGTATGAGCAGTACTTC.

The chain combines TRBV5-4 with TRBJ2-7; 9 bases fit TRBD2. This CDR3 is 13 amino acids long. With V trimmed by 4 bases and J by 3 bases, 2 bases remained unmatched. Per germline, CDR1 SGHNT and CDR2 YYREEE (reference sequence). CDR3 residues: CASSPAGGYEQYF. DNA for the CDR3: TGTGCCAGCAGCCCAGCGGGGGGCTACGAGCAGTACTTC. Full variable domain (missing parts from reference TRBV5-4 and TRBJ2-7): ETGVTQSPTHLIKTRGQQVTLRCSSQSGHNTVSWYQQALGQGPQFIFQYYREEENGRGNFPPRFSGLQFPNYSSELNVNALELDDSALYLCASSPAGGYEQYFGPGTRLTVT.

The J gene is TRBJ1-1, the V gene TRBV2; 8 nucleotides align to TRBD1. V lost 7 bases and J lost 3; bases outside the gene matches: 13. Looked up from germline, CDR1 is SNHLY and CDR2 is FYNNEI. The CDR3 length is 16 residues. The CDR3 spells CASITGGGGLDTEAFF. The CDR3 DNA reads as TGTGCCAGCATTACAGGGGGAGGGGGATTGGACACTGAAGCTTTCTTT.

The chain employs TRBV9 and TRBJ2-3; TRBD2 agrees at 10 bases. Trimming took 0 bases from V and 1 from J; bases not matched to a gene: 8. This CDR3 contains 18 residues. Germline V gene sequence: CDR1 SGDLS, CDR2 YYNGEE. The CDR3 sequence is CASSVAPSLAGGTDTQYF. In DNA form, the CDR3 reads TGTGCCAGCAGCGTAGCTCCCAGTCTAGCGGGGGGCACAGATACGCAGTATTTT.

Here the CDR3 DNA reads TGTGCCAGCAGTGGATACGGACAGGGAATGGCTGAAGCTTTCTTT. Amino acids: CASSGYGQGMAEAFF. This chain links TRBV2 with TRBJ1-1; 8 positions agree with TRBD1. This CDR3 contains 15 residues. J gave up 6 bases and V 4 bases, and 10 bases lay outside the gene matches. Germline V CDR1 and CDR2: SNHLY, FYNNEI. The whole variable domain, filled in from reference TRBV2 and TRBJ1-1, reads EPEVTQTPSHQVTQMGQEVILRCVPISNHLYFYWYRQILGQKVEFLVSFYNNEISEKSEIFDDQFSVERPDGSNFTLKIRSTKLEDSAMYFCASSGYGQGMAEAFFGQGTRLTVV.

The genes are TRBV7-6 and TRBJ2-7; D perhaps matches TRBD2 (6 bases). The CDR3 sequence is 13 residues long. With 2 bases removed from V and 6 bases from J, the gap between germline ends came to 11 bases. Germline CDR1 and CDR2: SGHVS and FNYEAQ. The DNA for the CDR3 is TGTGCCAGCAGCTTACAGACTAGTAGCGAGCAGTACTTC. Amino acids: CASSLQTSSEQYF.

The chain uses TRBV19 and TRBJ1-3; D not resolved. This CDR3 is built from 16 residues. Trimming took 1 base from V and 0 from J, leaving 10 bases between them. CDR1 is LNHDA, CDR2 SQIVND, per germline (reference sequence). CDR3: CASSIVGVISGNTIYF. CDR3 DNA: TGTGCCAGTAGTATAGTCGGGGTAATCTCTGGAAACACCATATATTTT.

The chain carries TRBV19 and TRBJ1-5; TRBD1 might be the D (5 bases). The CDR3 contains 15 residues. The V gene lost 4 bases and the J gene lost 0 bases, with 10 bases spanning the gap. CDR1 is LNHDA, CDR2 SQIVND, per germline (reference sequence). CDR3 region: CASSTWTSSNQPQHF. The CDR3, as DNA: TGTGCCAGTAGTACGTGGACATCTAGCAATCAGCCCCAGCATTTT.

The CDR3 DNA reads TGTGCCTGGAGCCCTGGGGCAGCGACGTACCAAGAGACCCAGTACTTC. Translation: CAWSPGAATYQETQYF. The chain links TRBV30 to TRBJ2-5; tentative D call: TRBD1 (5 bases). V lost 3 bases to trimming and J lost 0 bases, with 17 bases between them. This CDR3 has 16 residues. Germline assignment: CDR1 GTSNPN and CDR2 SVGIG (reference sequence).

DNA of the CDR3: TGTGCCAGCATTAGGGACAGGGGCTATGGCTACACCTTC. This encodes CASIRDRGYGYTF. The V call is TRBV2, the J call TRBJ1-2, with 10 bases that match TRBD1. The trim removed 7 bases at V and 4 bases at J, leaving 3 bases unmatched. The germline CDR1 and CDR2 sequences are SNHLY and FYNNEI. The CDR3 runs to 13 residues. Based on the CDR3 plus reference TRBV2 and TRBJ1-2, the full variable domain is EPEVTQTPSHQVTQMGQEVILRCVPISNHLYFYWYRQILGQKVEFLVSFYNNEISEKSEIFDDQFSVERPDGSNFTLKIRSTKLEDSAMYFCASIRDRGYGYTFGSGTRLTVV.

The rearrangement links TRBV19 to TRBJ1-2; D unresolved. Germline-derived CDR1 and CDR2 are LNHDA and SQIVND (reference sequence). Deletions cut 7 bases from V and 0 bases from J, with 12 bases between. This CDR3 is built from 14 residues. The CDR3 DNA is TGTGCCAGTACCGACACTTTTACTAACTATGGCTACACCTTC. The encoded protein is CASTDTFTNYGYTF.

The chain carries TRBV3-1 (or the pseudogene TRBV3-2) and TRBJ2-1; 10 bases align to TRBD2. CDR3 length: 16 residues. V was clipped by 4 bases and J by 7 bases; unmatched bases: 10. Germline CDR1 LGHDT, CDR2 YNNKEL (reference sequence). In DNA form, the CDR3 reads TGTGCCAGCAGCCCAAACCCTAGCGGGAGCGGGAATGAGCAGTTCTTC. Translating gives CASSPNPSGSGNEQFF.

V and J are TRBV13 and TRBJ2-7; 11 bases align to TRBD1. Germline V lookup: CDR1 PRHDT, CDR2 FYEKMQ (reference sequence). The trim removed 3 bases at V and 3 bases at J, leaving 4 bases unmatched. The CDR3 length is 15 residues. The chain's CDR3 is CASSLRTGGIYEQYF. DNA of the CDR3: TGTGCCAGCAGCTTGCGGACAGGGGGCATCTACGAGCAGTACTTC.

J is TRBJ2-1 and V is TRBV14; TRBD2 agrees at 14 bases. The CDR3 extends over 16 amino acids. The germline CDR1 and CDR2 sequences are SGHDN and FVKESK. V was clipped by 4 bases and J by 4 bases; unmatched bases: 3. The CDR3, as DNA: TGTGCCAGCAGCCCGGGACTAGCGGGGGTTTACAATGAGCAGTTCTTC. This translates into CASSPGLAGVYNEQFF.

This chain uses TRBV2 with TRBJ2-1, with 11 bases matching TRBD2. The CDR3 has 11 residues. Unmatched junction bases numbered 4, after V lost 8 bases and J lost 13 bases. Germline CDR1 is SNHLY and CDR2 is FYNNEI. The DNA of the CDR3 is TGTGCCAGCGAGACTAGCGGGAAACAGTTCTTC. The encoded protein is CASETSGKQFF. Together with reference TRBV2 and TRBJ2-1, the CDR3 gives the full variable domain: EPEVTQTPSHQVTQMGQEVILRCVPISNHLYFYWYRQILGQKVEFLVSFYNNEISEKSEIFDDQFSVERPDGSNFTLKIRSTKLEDSAMYFCASETSGKQFFGPGTRLTVL.

This sequence joins TRBV7-3 and TRBJ2-1; possibly TRBD2 for D (6 bases). The V end lost 5 bases, the J end lost 9 bases, and 26 bases lay between the germline ends. This CDR3 contains 17 residues. Germline CDR1 and CDR2: SGHTA and FQGTGA. The CDR3 here is CASSVWLAGTEAGEQFF. The CDR3 nucleotides are TGTGCCAGCAGCGTTTGGCTGGCGGGGACGGAGGCCGGTGAGCAGTTCTTC.